Listed below are T cell receptor beta chains from one sample, sequenced in a study of T cell changes during pregnancy in multiple sclerosis. This table comes from immunoSEQ multiplex PCR, and its TCRdb copy is limited to in-frame clones, with some not included. The table shows approximately 48,000 clones, with roughly nine tenths occurring only once. Sequencing used CD4+ T cells from peripheral blood mononuclear cells, obtained after pregnancy. These receptors came from a female donor with multiple sclerosis, enrolled in a pregnancy study. Both conserved end residues are part of each CDR3. D genes are given only for firm matches.

V,D,CDR3
TRBV5-4,.,CASTFPGENTEAFF
TRBV4-1,.,CASSQGPRGANTGELFF
TRBV6-1,.,CASSEGAGGQPQHF
TRBV6-4,TRBD1,CASSENRGTEAFF
TRBV2,TRBD1,CASSGGATGAGNTIYF
TRBV9,.,CASSPYMAGYTDTQYF
TRBV10-3,.,CAISASGGFDPQYF
TRBV19,.,CASSIQGTKNTEAFF
TRBV5-1,.,CASSLGQKETQYF
TRBV18,TRBD1,CASSPPGSGVNRDRDGYTF
TRBV27,.,CASSLKGLAYEQYF
TRBV19,.,CASSIMRGKQFF
TRBV7-8,.,CASSLGRVVRNQPQHF
TRBV30,.,CACDWSSYEQYF
TRBV14,.,CASSQDRRANNEQFF
TRBV28,TRBD1,CASSLWTGLDRGYIFTPGGYTF
TRBV28,.,CASSGGHRTYEQYF
TRBV2,TRBD2,CAITAPLLAGGSTDTQYF
TRBV19,TRBD1,CASRGTEVIGRYTF
TRBV19,TRBD1,CASRPHRDRGNQPQHF
TRBV5-1,TRBD2,CASSRGVRGNEQFF
TRBV9,.,CASSVGVQGYTEAFF
TRBV10-3,.,CAISARGGNTEAFF
TRBV6-6,TRBD1,CASRLGTVRTGELFF
TRBV6-5,.,CASSYRSPSEDTQYF
TRBV9,TRBD2,CASSVGGLAGLYNEQFF
TRBV4-1,.,CASSQDSLRGNTEAFF
TRBV7-7,.,CASSLNPGDQETQYF
TRBV6-6,.,CASSPRGADYEQYF
TRBV7-9,TRBD2,CASSLLAGRDTDTQYF
TRBV27,.,CASSSLGGDTDTQYF
TRBV4-1,TRBD1,CASTDRVTLNTEAFF
TRBV6-1,.,CASSEQVSSTDTQYF
TRBV5-5,.,CASRRLPYEQYF
TRBV4-3,TRBD1,CASSQRTGATGELFF
TRBV11-2,TRBD2,CASSPLAARTHEQYF
TRBV9,TRBD2,CASSVASYSASGPWRRRGNEQFF
TRBV9,.,CASSVGSAYNEQFF
TRBV7-2,TRBD2,CASSVPTSVSYNEQFF
TRBV7-9,.,CASSLVGGLGGQETQYF
TRBV30,.,CAWSSGSGTQYF
TRBV7-2,TRBD1,CASRIPRTGVNEQFF
TRBV4-2,.,CASSQERVYGGYTF